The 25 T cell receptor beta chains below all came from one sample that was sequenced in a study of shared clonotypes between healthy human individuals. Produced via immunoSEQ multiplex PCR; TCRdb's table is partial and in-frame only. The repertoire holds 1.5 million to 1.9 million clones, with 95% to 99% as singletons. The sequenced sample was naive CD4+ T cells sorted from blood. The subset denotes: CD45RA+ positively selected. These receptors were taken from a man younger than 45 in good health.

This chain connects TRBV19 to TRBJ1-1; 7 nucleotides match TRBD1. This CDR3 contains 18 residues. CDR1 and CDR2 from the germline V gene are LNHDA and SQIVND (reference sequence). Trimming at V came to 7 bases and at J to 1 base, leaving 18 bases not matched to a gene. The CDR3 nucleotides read TGTGCCAGTACGGGGAGGGGACAGCCTTTCAGGGGGAACACTGAAGCTTTCTTT. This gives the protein CASTGRGQPFRGNTEAFF.

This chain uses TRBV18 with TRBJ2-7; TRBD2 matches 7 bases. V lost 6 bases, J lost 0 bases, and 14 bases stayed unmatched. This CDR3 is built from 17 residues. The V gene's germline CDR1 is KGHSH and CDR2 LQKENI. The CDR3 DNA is TGTGCCAGCTCCCGGGTTAGCGGGTCCCCTCTCTCCTACGAGCAGTACTTC. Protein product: CASSRVSGSPLSYEQYF. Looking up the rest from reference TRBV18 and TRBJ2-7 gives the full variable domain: NAGVMQNPRHLVRRRGQEARLRCSPMKGHSHVYWYRQLPEEGLKFMVYLQKENIIDESGMPKERFSAEFPKEGPSILRIQQVVRGDSAAYFCASSRVSGSPLSYEQYFGPGTRLTVT.

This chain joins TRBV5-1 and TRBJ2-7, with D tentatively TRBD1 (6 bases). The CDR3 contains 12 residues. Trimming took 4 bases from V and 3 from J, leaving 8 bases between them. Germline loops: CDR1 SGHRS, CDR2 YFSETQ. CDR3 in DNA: TGCGCCAGCAGCGTGACAGGCTACGAGCAGTACTTC. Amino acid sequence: CASSVTGYEQYF.

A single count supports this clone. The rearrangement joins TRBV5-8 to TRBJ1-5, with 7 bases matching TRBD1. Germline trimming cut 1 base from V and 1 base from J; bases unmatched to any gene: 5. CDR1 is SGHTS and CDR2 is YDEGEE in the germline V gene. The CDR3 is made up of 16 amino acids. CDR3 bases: TGTGCCAGCAGCTTGCAGGGGGGTCTGAGCAATCAGCCCCAGCATTTT. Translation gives CASSLQGGLSNQPQHF.

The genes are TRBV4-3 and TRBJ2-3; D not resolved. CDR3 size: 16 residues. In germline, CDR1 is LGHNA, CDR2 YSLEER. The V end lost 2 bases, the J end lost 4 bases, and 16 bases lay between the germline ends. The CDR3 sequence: CASSQLLNLGADTQYF. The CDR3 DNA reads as TGCGCCAGCAGCCAATTACTAAACCTGGGCGCAGATACGCAGTATTTT.

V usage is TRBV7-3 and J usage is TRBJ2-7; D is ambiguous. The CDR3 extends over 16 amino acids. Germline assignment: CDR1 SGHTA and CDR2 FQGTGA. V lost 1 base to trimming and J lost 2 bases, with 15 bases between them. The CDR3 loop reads CASSLINKIETYEQYF. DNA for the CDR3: TGTGCCAGCAGCTTAATAAACAAGATAGAGACCTACGAGCAGTACTTC.

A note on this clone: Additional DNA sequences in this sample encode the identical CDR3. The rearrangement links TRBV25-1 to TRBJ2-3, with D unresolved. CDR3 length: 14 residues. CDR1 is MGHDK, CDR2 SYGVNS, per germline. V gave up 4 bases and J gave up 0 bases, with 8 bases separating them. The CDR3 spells CASSGPLSTDTQYF. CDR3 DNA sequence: TGTGCCAGCAGTGGGCCCCTTAGCACAGATACGCAGTATTTT.

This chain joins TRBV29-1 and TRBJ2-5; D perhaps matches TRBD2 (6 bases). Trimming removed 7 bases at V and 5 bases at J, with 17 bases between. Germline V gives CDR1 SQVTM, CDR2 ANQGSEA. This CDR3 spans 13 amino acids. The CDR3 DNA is TGCAGCGCCCAGCTCATTGGAGGGGAGACCCAGTACTTC. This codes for CSAQLIGGETQYF.

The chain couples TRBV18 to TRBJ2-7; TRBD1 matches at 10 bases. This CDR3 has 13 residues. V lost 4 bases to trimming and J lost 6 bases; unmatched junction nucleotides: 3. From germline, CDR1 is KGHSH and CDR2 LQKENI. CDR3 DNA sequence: TGTGCCAGCTCACTGACAGGGGGCGGCGAGCAGTACTTC. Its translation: CASSLTGGGEQYF.

CDR3 nucleotide sequence: TGCAGCGTAGGAATGATTAGCACAGATACGCAGTATTTT. This codes for CSVGMISTDTQYF. The V and J genes are TRBV29-1 and TRBJ2-3; D call uncertain. This CDR3 has 13 amino acids. CDR1 and CDR2 from the germline V gene are SQVTM and ANQGSEA. Trimming took off 6 bases at V and 0 bases at J, with 10 bases between the two ends.

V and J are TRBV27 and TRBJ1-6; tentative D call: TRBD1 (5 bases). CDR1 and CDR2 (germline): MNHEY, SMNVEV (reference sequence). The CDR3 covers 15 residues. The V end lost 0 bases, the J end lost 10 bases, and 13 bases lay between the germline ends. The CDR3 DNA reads TGTGCCAGCAGTTTATCATGGGACGGAGGATCACCCCTCCACTTT. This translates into CASSLSWDGGSPLHF.

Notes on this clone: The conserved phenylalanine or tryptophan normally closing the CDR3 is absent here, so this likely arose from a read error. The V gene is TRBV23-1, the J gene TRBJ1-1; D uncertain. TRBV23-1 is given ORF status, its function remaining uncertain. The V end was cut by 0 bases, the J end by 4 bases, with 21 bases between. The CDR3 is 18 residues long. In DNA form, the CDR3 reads TGCGCCAGCAGTCAATCGAGTAATAACGGGGAGGAGTGCACTGAAGCTTTCTCT. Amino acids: CASSQSSNNGEECTEAFS.

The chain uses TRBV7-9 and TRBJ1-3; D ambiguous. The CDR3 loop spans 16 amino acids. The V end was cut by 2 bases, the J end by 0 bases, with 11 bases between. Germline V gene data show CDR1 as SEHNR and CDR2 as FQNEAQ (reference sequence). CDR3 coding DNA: TGTGCCAGCAGCTTATGGAAGAGCTTCTCTGGAAACACCATATATTTT. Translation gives CASSLWKSFSGNTIYF.

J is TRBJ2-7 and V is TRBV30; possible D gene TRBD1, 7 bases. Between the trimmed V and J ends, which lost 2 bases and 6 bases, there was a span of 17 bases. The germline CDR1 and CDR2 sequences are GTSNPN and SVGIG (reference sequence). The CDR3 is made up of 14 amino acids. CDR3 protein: CAWSTYRGLREQYF. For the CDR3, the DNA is TGTGCCTGGAGTACCTACAGGGGACTTCGCGAGCAGTACTTC.

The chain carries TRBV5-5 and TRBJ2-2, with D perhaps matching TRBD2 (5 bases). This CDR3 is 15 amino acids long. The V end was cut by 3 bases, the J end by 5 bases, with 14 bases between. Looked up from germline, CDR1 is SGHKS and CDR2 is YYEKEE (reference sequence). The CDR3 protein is CASSYKGSTTGELFF. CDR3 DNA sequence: TGTGCCAGCAGCTATAAAGGGAGTACGACCGGGGAGCTGTTTTTT.

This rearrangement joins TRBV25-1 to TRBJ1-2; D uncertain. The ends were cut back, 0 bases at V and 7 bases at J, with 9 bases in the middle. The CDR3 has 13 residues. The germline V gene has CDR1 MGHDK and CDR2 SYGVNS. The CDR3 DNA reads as TGTGCCAGCAGTGAATATAGGGAGGCTGGCTACACCTTC. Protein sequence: CASSEYREAGYTF.

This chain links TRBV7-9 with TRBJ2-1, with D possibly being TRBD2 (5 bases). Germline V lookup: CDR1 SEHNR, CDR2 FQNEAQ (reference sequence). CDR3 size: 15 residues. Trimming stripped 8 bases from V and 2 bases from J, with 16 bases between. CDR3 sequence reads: CASFRTRGTYNEQFF. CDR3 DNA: TGTGCCAGCTTCCGGACTCGGGGAACCTACAATGAGCAGTTCTTC.

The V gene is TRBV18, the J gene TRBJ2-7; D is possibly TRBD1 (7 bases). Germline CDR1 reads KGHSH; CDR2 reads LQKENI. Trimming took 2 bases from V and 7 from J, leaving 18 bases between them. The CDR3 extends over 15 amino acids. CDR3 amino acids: CASSPRDSRGFEQYF. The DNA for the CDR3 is TGTGCCAGCTCACCAAGGGACAGCCGGGGGTTTGAGCAGTACTTC. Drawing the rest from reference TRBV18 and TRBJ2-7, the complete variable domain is NAGVMQNPRHLVRRRGQEARLRCSPMKGHSHVYWYRQLPEEGLKFMVYLQKENIIDESGMPKERFSAEFPKEGPSILRIQQVVRGDSAAYFCASSPRDSRGFEQYFGPGTRLTVT.

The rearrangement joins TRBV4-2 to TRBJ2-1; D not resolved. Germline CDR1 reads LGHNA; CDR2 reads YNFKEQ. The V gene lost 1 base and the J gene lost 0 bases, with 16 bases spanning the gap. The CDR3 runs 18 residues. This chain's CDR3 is CASSQAMGGLSSYNEQFF. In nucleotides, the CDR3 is TGTGCCAGCAGCCAAGCGATGGGCGGTCTTAGCTCCTACAATGAGCAGTTCTTC.

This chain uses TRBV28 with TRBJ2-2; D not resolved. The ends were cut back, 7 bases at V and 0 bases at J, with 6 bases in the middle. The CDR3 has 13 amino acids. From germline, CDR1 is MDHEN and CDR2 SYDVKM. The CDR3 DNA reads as TGTGCCAGCATTCAAGCGAACACCGGGGAGCTGTTTTTT. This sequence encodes CASIQANTGELFF. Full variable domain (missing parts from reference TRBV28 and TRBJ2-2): DVKVTQSSRYLVKRTGEKVFLECVQDMDHENMFWYRQDPGLGLRLIYFSYDVKMKEKGDIPEGYSVSREKKERFSLILESASTNQTSMYLCASIQANTGELFFGEGSRLTVL.

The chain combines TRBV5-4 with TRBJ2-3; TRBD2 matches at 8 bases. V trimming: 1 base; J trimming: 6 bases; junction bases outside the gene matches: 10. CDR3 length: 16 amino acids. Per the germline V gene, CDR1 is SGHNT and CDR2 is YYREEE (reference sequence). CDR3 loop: CASSLRQGLGMDTQYF. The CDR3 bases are TGTGCCAGCAGCTTGCGGCAGGGACTAGGTATGGATACGCAGTATTTT.

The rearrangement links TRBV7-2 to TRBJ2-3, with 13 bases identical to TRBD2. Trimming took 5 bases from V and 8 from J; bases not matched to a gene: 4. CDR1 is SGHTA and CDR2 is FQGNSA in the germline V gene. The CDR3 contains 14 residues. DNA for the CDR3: TGTGCCAGCAGCAAACTAGCGGGAGGGGGTACGCAGTATTTT. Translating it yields CASSKLAGGGTQYF.

This chain's CDR3 is CASSQTGSGANVLTF. In DNA form, the CDR3 reads TGTGCCAGCAGCCAGACAGGCTCTGGGGCCAACGTCCTGACTTTC. The chain uses TRBV11-3 and TRBJ2-6; perhaps TRBD1 as D (6 bases). This CDR3 has 15 amino acids. Germline V gives CDR1 SGHNT, CDR2 YENEEA. V dropped 5 bases and J dropped 0 bases, with 8 bases sitting between them.

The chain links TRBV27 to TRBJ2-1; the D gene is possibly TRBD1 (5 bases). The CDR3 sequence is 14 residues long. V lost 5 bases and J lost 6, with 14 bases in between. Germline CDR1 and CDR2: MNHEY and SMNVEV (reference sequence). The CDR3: CASSPRLGVNEQFF. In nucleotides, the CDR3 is TGTGCCAGCAGTCCAAGATTAGGGGTCAATGAGCAGTTCTTC.

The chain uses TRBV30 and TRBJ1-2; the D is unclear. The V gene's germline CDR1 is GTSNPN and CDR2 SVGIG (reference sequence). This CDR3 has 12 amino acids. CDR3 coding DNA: TGTGCAAGGGCAGGTCGGAACTATGGCTACACCTTC. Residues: CARAGRNYGYTF.